This entry lists 3 T cell receptor beta chains sequenced from one sample in a study of Tregs in tolerant kidney transplant recipients. Generated by immunoSEQ multiplex PCR, the TCRdb table keeps only in-frame clones and is missing some. The listing contains approximately 50,000 clones. This material consisted of CD4+ T cells from blood, taken before the transplant. The receptors here all came from a human donor who received a combined kidney and bone marrow transplant.

Remarks on this clone: Coverage ceases 3 residues before the CDR3 finishes, and the germline J gene fills in the end. This chain connects TRBV6-2 or TRBV6-3 to TRBJ1-5; weak D call: TRBD1 (5 bases). This CDR3 spans 15 amino acids. Germline V lookup: CDR1 MNHEY, CDR2 SVGEGT. Trimming removed 2 bases at V and 7 bases at J, with 15 bases between. CDR3: CASSYRGAGTQPQHF. The CDR3 bases that were read are TGTGCCAGCAGTTACCGCGGGGCAGGGACCCAGCCC.

Points on this clone: Sequencing ends 3 residues short of the CDR3 end; the germline J gene provides the rest. This chain links TRBV5-1 with TRBJ2-1, with 9 bases aligning to TRBD2. The CDR3 sequence is 14 residues long. The junction had 11 bases not matched to a gene; V was cut back by 10 bases and J by 6 bases. Germline V gene sequence: CDR1 SGHRS, CDR2 YFSETQ. CDR3 DNA (partial): TGCGCCTCACGAGGCGGGGGGGCCGTCAATGAG. It codes for CASRGGGAVNE. The whole CDR3 sequence is CASRGGGAVNEQFF.

Points on this clone: With the read ending 3 residues before the CDR3 end, the germline J gene is used to fill in that end. V is TRBV20-1 and J is TRBJ2-5, with TRBD2 matching 10 bases. CDR1 is DFQATT and CDR2 is SNEGSKA in the germline V gene (reference sequence). This CDR3 is built from 16 residues. The V segment lost 3 bases and the J segment 1 base; nucleotides outside the gene matches: 8. CDR3 DNA, as far as it was read: TGCAGTGCTAGGGGAGTAGCGGGAGGTTTCCAAGAGACC. It encodes CSARGVAGGFQET. The whole CDR3 protein is CSARGVAGGFQETQYF.